This T cell receptor beta chain came from a study of OX40 agonist ivuxolimab in advanced cancers. Study details: Every patient in dose escalation had hepatocellular carcinoma, melanoma, renal cell or head and neck cancer.

General study points: Partial responders receiving 0.1-3.0 mg/kg showed among the lowest clonal expansion.

This clone was detected only once. What it recognizes is unknown. Using immunoSEQ multiplex PCR, the repertoire was profiled, and TCRdb retains in-frame clones only, with some absent. The table lists some 50,000 clones, 88% of them singletons. The sequence was obtained from an adult with an advanced solid tumor such as melanoma, head and neck, liver or kidney cancer. Material: CD4+ or CD8+ T cells sorted from blood, obtained in a trial of the OX40 agonist ivuxolimab.

DNA for the CDR3: TGTGCCAGCAGTTTTTGGGAAGGGGAGACCCAGTACTTC. It translates to CASSFWEGETQYF. This chain joins TRBV27 and TRBJ2-5; unclear D gene. V lost 3 bases to trimming and J lost 5 bases, with 10 bases between them. From germline, CDR1 is MNHEY and CDR2 SMNVEV (reference sequence). The CDR3 has 13 amino acids.